This T cell receptor (beta chain) was recovered during a study of regulatory T cells in long-lasting Graves disease. This clonotype was picked up a small number of times. What it binds is unknown. An end of the junction does not agree with germline; a read error may underlie this. As to time point: persistent/refractory GD, antithyroid drugs over 5 years with positive TRAb. PBMC-extracted RNA yielded the TCR library. Study-level points and caveats: Thyroid tissue was not studied; only peripheral blood was.

Building the TCR beta libraries relied on iRepertoire HTBI primers, and CDR3 regions underwent Arm-PCR. TCRdb used MiXCR to reprocess the multiplex PCR reads, holding one entry per CDR3 protein. Among about 340,000 distinct CDR3 sequences, around 20% were seen once, and the ten largest hold less than 35%. This CDR3 spans 16 amino acids. Germline V lookup: CDR1 SGHDN, CDR2 FVKESK. The sequenced sample was peripheral blood mononuclear cells (PBMCs), obtained when the disease was refractory, from a patient treated with antithyroid drugs. The source is a female donor with Graves disease. The chain joins TRBV14 to TRBJ2-2; D not resolved. The CDR3 nucleotides read TGTGCCGGCAGTCAAACCCTCCTCAGGAACACCGGGGAGCTGTTTTTT. Its protein is CAGSQTLLRNTGELFF.